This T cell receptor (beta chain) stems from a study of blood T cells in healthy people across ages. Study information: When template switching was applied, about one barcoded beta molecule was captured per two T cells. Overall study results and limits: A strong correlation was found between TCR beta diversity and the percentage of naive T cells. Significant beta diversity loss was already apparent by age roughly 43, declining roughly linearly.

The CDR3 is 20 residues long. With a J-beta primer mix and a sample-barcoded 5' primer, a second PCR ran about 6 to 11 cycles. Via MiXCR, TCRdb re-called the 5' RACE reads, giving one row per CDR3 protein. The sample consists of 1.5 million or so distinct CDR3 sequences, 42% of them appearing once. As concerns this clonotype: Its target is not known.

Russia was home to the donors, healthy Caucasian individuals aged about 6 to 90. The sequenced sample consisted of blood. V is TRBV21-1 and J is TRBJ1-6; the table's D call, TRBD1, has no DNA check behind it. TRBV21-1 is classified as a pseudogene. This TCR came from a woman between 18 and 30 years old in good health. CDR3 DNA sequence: TGTGCCAGCAGCGGTCCCGGGACAGCCAGTCCTACTCCCTATAATTCACCCCTCCACTTT. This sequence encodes CASSGPGTASPTPYNSPLHF.